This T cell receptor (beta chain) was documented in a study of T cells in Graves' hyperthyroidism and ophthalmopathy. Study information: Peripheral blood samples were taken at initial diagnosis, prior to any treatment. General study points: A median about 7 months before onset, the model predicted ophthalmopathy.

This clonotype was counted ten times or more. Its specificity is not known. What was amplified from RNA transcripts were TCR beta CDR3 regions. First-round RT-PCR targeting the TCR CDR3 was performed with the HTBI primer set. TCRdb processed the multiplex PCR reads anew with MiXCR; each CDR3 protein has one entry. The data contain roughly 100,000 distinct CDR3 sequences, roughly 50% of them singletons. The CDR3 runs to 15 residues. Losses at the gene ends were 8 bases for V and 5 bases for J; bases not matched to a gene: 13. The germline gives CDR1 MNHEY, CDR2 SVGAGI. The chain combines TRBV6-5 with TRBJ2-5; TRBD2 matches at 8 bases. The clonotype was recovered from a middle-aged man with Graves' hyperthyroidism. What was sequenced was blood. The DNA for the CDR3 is TGTGCCAGCTCCCAGGGAGCGGGGGCGGGGGAGACCCAGTACTTC. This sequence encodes CASSQGAGAGETQYF.